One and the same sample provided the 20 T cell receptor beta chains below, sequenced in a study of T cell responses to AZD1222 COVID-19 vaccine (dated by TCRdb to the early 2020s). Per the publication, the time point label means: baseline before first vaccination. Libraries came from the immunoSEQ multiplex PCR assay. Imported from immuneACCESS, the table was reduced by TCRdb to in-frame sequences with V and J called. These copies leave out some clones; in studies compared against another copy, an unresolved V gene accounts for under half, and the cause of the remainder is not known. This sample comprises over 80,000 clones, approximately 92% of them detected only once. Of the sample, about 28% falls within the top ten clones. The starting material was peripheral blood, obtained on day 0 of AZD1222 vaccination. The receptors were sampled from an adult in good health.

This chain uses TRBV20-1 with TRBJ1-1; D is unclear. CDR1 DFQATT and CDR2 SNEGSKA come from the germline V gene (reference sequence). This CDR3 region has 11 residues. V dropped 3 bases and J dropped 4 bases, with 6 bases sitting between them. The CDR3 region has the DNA TGCAGTGCTAGGGACTTCACTGAAGCTTTCTTT. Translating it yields CSARDFTEAFF.

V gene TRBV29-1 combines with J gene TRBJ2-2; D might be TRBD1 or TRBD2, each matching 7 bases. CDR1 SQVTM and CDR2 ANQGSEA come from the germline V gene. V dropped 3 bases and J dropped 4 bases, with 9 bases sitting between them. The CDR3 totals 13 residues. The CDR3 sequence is CSVDRGGTGELFF. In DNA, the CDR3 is TGCAGCGTTGACAGGGGGGGCACCGGGGAGCTGTTTTTT.

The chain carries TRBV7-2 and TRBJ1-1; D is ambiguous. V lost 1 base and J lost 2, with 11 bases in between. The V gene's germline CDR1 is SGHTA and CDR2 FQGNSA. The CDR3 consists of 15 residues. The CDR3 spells CASSLDFTSNTEAFF. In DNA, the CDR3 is TGTGCCAGCAGCTTAGATTTCACCAGTAACACTGAAGCTTTCTTT.

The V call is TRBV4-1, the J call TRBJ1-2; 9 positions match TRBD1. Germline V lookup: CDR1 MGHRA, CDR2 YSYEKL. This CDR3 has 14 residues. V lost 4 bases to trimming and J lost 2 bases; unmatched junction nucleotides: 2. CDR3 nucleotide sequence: TGCGCCAGCAGCCTGGGACAGGGCAACTATGGCTACACCTTC. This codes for CASSLGQGNYGYTF.

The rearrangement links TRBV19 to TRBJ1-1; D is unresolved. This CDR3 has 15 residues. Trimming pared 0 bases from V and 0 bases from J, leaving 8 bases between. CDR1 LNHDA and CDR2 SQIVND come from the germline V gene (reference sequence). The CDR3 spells CASSIDPGVNTEAFF. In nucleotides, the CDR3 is TGTGCCAGTAGTATAGATCCTGGGGTGAACACTGAAGCTTTCTTT.

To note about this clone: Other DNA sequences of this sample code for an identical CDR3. CDR3 residues: CASSVTGTMNTEAFF. The CDR3 nucleotides read TGTGCCAGCAGCGTGACCGGGACAATGAACACTGAAGCTTTCTTT. The rearrangement uses TRBV9 and TRBJ1-1; TRBD1 might be the D (6 bases). Trimming cost V 2 bases and J 0 bases, with 11 bases left between them. The V gene's germline CDR1 is SGDLS and CDR2 YYNGEE. The CDR3 is 15 residues long.

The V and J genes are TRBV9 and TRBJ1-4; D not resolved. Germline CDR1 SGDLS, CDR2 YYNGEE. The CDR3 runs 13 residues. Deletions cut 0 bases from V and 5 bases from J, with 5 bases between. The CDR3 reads CASSVAANEKLFF. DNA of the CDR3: TGTGCCAGCAGCGTAGCTGCGAATGAAAAACTGTTTTTT.

In nucleotides, the CDR3 is TGTGCCAGCAGTGGACGACAGGGGGCAAATGAAAAACTGTTTTTT. It yields the protein CASSGRQGANEKLFF. J is TRBJ1-4 and V is TRBV2, with 10 bases aligning to TRBD1. The CDR3 covers 15 residues. The V gene's germline CDR1 is SNHLY and CDR2 FYNNEI. V shed 4 bases, J shed 5 bases, and the junction held 4 bases outside the gene matches. Supplemented by reference TRBV2 and TRBJ1-4, the full variable domain reads EPEVTQTPSHQVTQMGQEVILRCVPISNHLYFYWYRQILGQKVEFLVSFYNNEISEKSEIFDDQFSVERPDGSNFTLKIRSTKLEDSAMYFCASSGRQGANEKLFFGSGTQLSVL.

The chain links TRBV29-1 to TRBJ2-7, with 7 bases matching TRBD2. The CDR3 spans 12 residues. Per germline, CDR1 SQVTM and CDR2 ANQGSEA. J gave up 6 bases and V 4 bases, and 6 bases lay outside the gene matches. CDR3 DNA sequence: TGCAGCGTTGCGCGGGGGACCGGCGAGCAGTACTTC. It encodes CSVARGTGEQYF.

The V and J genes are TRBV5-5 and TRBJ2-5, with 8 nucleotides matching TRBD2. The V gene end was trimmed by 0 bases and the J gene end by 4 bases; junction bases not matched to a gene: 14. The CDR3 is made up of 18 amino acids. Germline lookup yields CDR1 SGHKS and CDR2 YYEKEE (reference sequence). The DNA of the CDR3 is TGTGCCAGCAGCTTGGGACTAGCGTCCCGGGCCCCAGGAGAGACCCAGTACTTC. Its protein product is CASSLGLASRAPGETQYF.

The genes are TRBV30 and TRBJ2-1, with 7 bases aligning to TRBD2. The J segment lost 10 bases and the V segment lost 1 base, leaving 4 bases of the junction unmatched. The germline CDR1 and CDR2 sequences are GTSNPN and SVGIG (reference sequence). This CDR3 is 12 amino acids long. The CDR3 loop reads CAWSDGGIEQFF. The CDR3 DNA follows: TGTGCCTGGAGTGACGGGGGGATCGAGCAGTTCTTC.

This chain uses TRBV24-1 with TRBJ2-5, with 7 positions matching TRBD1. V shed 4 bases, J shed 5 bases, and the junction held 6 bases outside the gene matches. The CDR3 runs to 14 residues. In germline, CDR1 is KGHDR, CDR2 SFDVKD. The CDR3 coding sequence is TGTGCCACCAGTGAAAAGGGGGCTATTGAGACCCAGTACTTC. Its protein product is CATSEKGAIETQYF.

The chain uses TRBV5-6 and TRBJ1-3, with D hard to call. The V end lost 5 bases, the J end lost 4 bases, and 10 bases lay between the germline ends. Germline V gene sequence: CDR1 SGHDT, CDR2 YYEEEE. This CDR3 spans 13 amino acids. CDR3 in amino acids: CASRLVSGNTIYF. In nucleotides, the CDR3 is TGTGCCAGCAGACTGGTATCCGGAAACACCATATATTTT.

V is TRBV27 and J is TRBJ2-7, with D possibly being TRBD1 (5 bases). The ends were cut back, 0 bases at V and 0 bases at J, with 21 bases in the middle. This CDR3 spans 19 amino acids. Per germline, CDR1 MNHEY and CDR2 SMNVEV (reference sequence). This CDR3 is CASSLSGSDIVVGSYEQYF. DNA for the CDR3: TGTGCCAGCAGTTTATCAGGCTCGGACATAGTTGTGGGCTCCTACGAGCAGTACTTC.

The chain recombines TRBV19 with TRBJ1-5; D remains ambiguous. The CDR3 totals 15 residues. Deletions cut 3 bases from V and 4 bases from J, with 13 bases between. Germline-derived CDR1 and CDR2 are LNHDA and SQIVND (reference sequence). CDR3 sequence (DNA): TGTGCCAGTAGTATGCTCGGCTTTAGGAATCAGCCCCAGCATTTT. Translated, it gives CASSMLGFRNQPQHF.

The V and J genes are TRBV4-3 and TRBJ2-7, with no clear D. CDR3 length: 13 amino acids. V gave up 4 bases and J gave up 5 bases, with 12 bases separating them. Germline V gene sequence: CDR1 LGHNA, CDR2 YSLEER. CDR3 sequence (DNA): TGCGCCAGCAGCCCCCAGTGGGGAAACGAGCAGTACTTC. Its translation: CASSPQWGNEQYF.

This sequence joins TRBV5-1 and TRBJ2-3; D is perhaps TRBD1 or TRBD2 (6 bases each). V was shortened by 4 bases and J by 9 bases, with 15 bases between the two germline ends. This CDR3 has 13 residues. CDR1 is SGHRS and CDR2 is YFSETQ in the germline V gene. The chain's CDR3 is CASSDLQGGTQYF. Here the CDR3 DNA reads TGCGCCAGCAGCGACCTACAGGGAGGAACGCAGTATTTT.

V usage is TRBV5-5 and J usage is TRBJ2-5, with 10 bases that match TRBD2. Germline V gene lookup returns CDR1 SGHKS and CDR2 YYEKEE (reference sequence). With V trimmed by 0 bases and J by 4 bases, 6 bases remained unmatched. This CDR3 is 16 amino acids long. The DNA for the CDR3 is TGTGCCAGCAGCTTGGAGGTGGCTAGCGGGAGAGAGACCCAGTACTTC. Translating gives CASSLEVASGRETQYF.

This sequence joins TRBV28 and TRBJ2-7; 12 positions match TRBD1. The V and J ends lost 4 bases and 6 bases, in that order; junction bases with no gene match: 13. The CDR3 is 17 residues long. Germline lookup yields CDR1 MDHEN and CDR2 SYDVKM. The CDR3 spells CASSSHPPGQGASEQYF. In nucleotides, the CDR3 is TGTGCCAGCAGTTCCCATCCTCCGGGACAGGGGGCGAGCGAGCAGTACTTC.

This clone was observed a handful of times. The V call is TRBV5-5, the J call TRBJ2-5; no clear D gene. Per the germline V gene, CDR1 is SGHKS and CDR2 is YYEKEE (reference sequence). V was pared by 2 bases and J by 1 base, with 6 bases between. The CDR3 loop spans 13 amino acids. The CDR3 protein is CASSFSLQETQYF. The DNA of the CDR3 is TGTGCCAGCAGCTTTAGCCTCCAAGAGACCCAGTACTTC.